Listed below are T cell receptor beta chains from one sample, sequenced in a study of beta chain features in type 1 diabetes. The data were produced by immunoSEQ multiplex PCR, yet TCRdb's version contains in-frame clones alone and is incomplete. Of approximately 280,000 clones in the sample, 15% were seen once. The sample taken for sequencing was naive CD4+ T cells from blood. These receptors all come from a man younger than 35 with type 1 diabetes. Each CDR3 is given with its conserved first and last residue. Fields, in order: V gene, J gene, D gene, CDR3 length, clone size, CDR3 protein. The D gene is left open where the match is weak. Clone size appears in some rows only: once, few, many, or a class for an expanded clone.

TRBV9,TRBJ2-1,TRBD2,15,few,CASTPGLASVNEQFF
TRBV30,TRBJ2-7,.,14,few,CAWKEQDISYEQYF
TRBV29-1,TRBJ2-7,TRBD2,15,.,CSVGPLSGSAHEQYF
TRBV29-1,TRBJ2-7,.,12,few,CSVADSVYEQYF
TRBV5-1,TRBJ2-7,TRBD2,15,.,CASSLGSGSSYEQYF
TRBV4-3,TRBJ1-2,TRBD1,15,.,CASSQYRGGFYGYTF
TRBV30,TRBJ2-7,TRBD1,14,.,CAWSGVGTAYEQYF
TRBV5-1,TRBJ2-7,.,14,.,CASSLTGPNYEQYF
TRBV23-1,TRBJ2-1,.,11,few,CASSRRKLLFF
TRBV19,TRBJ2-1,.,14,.,CASKVSRWYNEQFF
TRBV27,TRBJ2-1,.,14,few,CASSLFSSYNEQFF
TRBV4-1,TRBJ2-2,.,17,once,CASKLKPGLMNTGELFF
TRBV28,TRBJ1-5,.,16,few,CASSSAGLYSNQPQHF
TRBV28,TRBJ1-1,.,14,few,CASSLPQVNTEAFF
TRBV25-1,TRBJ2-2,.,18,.,CARPRTSSMRGATGELFF
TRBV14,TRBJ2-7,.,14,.,CASSRRLSPYEQYF
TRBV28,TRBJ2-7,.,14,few,CASDPAGAFYEQYF